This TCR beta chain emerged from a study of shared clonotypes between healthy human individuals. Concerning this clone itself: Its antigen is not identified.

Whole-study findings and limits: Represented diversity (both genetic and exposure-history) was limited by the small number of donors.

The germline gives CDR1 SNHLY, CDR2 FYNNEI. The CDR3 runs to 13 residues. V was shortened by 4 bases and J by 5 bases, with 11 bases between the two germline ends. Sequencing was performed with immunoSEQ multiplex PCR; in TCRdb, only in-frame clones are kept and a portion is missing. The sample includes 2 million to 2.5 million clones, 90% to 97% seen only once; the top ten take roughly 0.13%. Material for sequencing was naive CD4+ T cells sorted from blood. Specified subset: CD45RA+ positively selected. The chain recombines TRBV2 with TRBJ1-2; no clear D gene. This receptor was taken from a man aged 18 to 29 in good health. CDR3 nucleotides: TGTGCCAGCAGTGGGGATTCACTATATGGCTACACCTTC. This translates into CASSGDSLYGYTF.